This TCR beta chain was sequenced in a study of Graves' ophthalmopathy and Graves' hyperthyroidism (dated by TCRdb to the late 2010s). Regarding the study in general: Peripheral blood samples were taken at the time of initial diagnosis, before any treatment was given. In roughly 6 hyperthyroidism patients, T-cell repertoires of thyroid tissue and blood were compared. An independent validation cohort was composed of fewer than 20 hyperthyroidism patients and 17 patients who later progressed from hyperthyroidism to ophthalmopathy. The study used signatures of the TCR beta repertoire to tell Graves' ophthalmopathy apart from Graves' hyperthyroidism and to predict which patients would progress to ophthalmopathy. In total, around 140 blood samples were TCR-sequenced: some 40 ophthalmopathy, over 70 hyperthyroidism and some 17 hyperthyroidism-to-ophthalmopathy patients. After sampling, hyperthyroidism patients received methimazole starting at 30 mg daily, and ophthalmopathy patients received high-dose intravenous methylprednisolone. A discovery set of about 99 patients (43 ophthalmopathy, 57 stable hyperthyroidism) was enrolled to explore V-J signatures distinguishing ophthalmopathy from hyperthyroidism. The 100 discovery patients were randomly divided into training and test sets at a 7:3 ratio. What the research found in general, with its limitations: In cross-validation, the 13-signature model distinguished ophthalmopathy from stable hyperthyroidism with approximately 85% sensitivity and about 84% specificity, and in the test set the corresponding values were approximately 80% and 68%. Most of the expanded thyroid clonotypes with a frequency above 0.001 were also detected in blood, and it was suggested that the thyroid immune response may be reflected by blood repertoires. No statistical method was used to set the sample size in advance, and the investigators knew which group each participant was assigned to. In validation, the model predicted ophthalmopathy progression with less than 71% sensitivity and less than 80% specificity; some 13 predicted patients were CT-confirmed with GO in a median of about 7.1 months.

For repertoire sequencing, the TCR beta CDR3 regions were amplified from RNA transcripts. The first round of RT-PCR was done with HTBI primers and the Qiagen OneStep RT-PCR kit, and was followed by a second round of multiplex PCR, then size selection and purification. Sequencing of the libraries was carried out on an Illumina HiSeq2000 in paired-end mode with 100 bp reads. The original methods were these. SOAPnuke was used to process the reads, throwing out any read that had adapters, had uncalled bases, had a mean Phred below 15, or lacked an exact constant-primer or identifier match. COPE v1.2.5 was used to merge high-quality paired reads. Unique nucleotide sequences were defined as clonotypes and aligned to IMGT TRB V, D and J references using MiTCR v1.1. The analysis was limited to V-J combinations with a frequency above 0.0001, which together covered over 99% of the repertoires. A TCR clonal expansion and chaos score per V-J combination was defined as the ratio of F50 clonal expansion to chaos observed in the TCRdist matrix. Welch's t-statistics and random forest were used to reduce the features to approximately 13 V-J combinations, which were then used as input to a naive Bayes classifier. The similarity between thyroid and blood repertoires was quantified using the Morisita-Horn index. TCRdb took the public reads, trimmed them with fastp at Q25, ran MiXCR for clone calling and kept in-frame beta chains. Each CDR3 protein gets just one entry, which takes the most common genes and DNA from the rows behind it. What appears here as the V and J calls and clone size reflects TCRdb's work, not the paper's. The sample yields some 400,000 distinct CDR3 sequences; roughly 18% were counted once. Around 1.6% of the sample comes from the top ten.

The ophthalmopathy patients had moderately to severely active disease, with a Clinical Activity Score of 3 or higher, a NOSPECS grade of 4 or higher, and a disease duration of less than 3 months. Anyone with other autoimmune diseases, uncontrolled infections, pregnancy or lactation was excluded from the study. Clinical symptoms, serum thyroxine, TRAb, thyroid ultrasound and orbital computed tomography formed the basis of the diagnosis. Using Ficoll-Paque density gradient centrifugation, PBMCs were isolated from 9 to 10 ml of fresh peripheral blood. Total RNA was extracted using Trizol reagent, and RNA quality was checked on an Agilent 2100 Bioanalyzer. This clonotype was counted between two and nine times. Its cognate antigen has yet to be identified. There are no base qualities to consult, and no much larger clone falls within one base. The CDR3, cysteine through phenylalanine, is 15 amino acids long. The retained sequence is limited to the CDR3, 45 bases, with the frame set at the first base. Clipping removes 1 base from V and 1 base from J, with 4 as the unmatched junction base count. CDR1 and CDR2 were assigned from the germline V gene as LGHNA and YSLEER.

The chain links TRBV4-3 with TRBJ2-7; 7 nucleotides in the junction match TRBD1. The TCR was taken from a woman between 18 and 29 years old with Graves' ophthalmopathy. Donor details come from another sample of the same person, matched by shared clones. The sequenced sample was peripheral blood. In nucleotide form, the sequence is TGCGCCAGCAGCCAAGTACAGGGGAGATCCTACGAGCAGTACTTC. This translates into CASSQVQGRSYEQYF.